Following are 10 T cell receptor beta chains from one sample sequenced in a study of cytotoxic CD8 clonotypes in ibrutinib-treated CLL. Sequencing used immunoSEQ multiplex PCR; TCRdb keeps in-frame clones, though not all of them. Counted here are some 140,000 clones, roughly three quarters occurring once; the ten biggest clones make up 9.5% to 15%. The sample was PBMCs, taken after 12 months of ibrutinib treatment. The receptors originated from a human donor with chronic lymphocytic leukemia.

The chain employs TRBV5-1 and TRBJ2-7; 7 nucleotides match TRBD1. Germline assignment: CDR1 SGHRS and CDR2 YFSETQ. The CDR3 contains 14 residues. J was trimmed by 3 bases and V by 4 bases; bases with no gene match: 7. The CDR3 here is CASSRGPAGYEQYF. CDR3 nucleotide sequence: TGCGCCAGCAGCAGGGGGCCGGCGGGCTACGAGCAGTACTTC.

The chain employs TRBV18 and TRBJ2-1; no clear D. Germline V gene lookup returns CDR1 KGHSH and CDR2 LQKENI. V lost 1 base, J lost 0 bases, and 10 bases lay in between. This CDR3 contains 16 residues. CDR3 amino acids: CASSPLLGSSYNEQFF. In nucleotides, the CDR3 is TGTGCCAGCTCACCACTTTTGGGTAGCTCCTACAATGAGCAGTTCTTC. Filled out from reference TRBV18 and TRBJ2-1, the complete variable domain reads NAGVMQNPRHLVRRRGQEARLRCSPMKGHSHVYWYRQLPEEGLKFMVYLQKENIIDESGMPKERFSAEFPKEGPSILRIQQVVRGDSAAYFCASSPLLGSSYNEQFFGPGTRLTVL.

The rearrangement uses TRBV5-1 and TRBJ2-5, with TRBD1 identical over 8 bases. The CDR3 is made up of 14 amino acids. The V segment lost 3 bases and the J segment 4 bases; nucleotides outside the gene matches: 5. From germline, CDR1 is SGHRS and CDR2 YFSETQ. CDR3 in amino acids: CASSYRQGRETQYF. For the CDR3, the DNA is TGCGCCAGCAGCTATCGACAGGGGCGAGAGACCCAGTACTTC.

V and J are TRBV27 and TRBJ2-2; 10 bases map to TRBD1. This CDR3 region has 16 residues. Germline V gives CDR1 MNHEY, CDR2 SMNVEV (reference sequence). J lost 3 bases, V lost 3 bases, and 4 bases had no gene match. The CDR3 DNA reads as TGTGCCAGCAGTTTGTTAGGACAGGGGGACACCGGGGAGCTGTTTTTT. Protein: CASSLLGQGDTGELFF.

The chain couples TRBV27 to TRBJ2-7; the D is unclear. Germline V gene sequence: CDR1 MNHEY, CDR2 SMNVEV (reference sequence). The V and J ends lost 7 bases and 0 bases respectively, with 10 bases between them. The CDR3 length is 13 residues. The CDR3 here is CASKRLNSYEQYF. As DNA, the CDR3 is TGTGCCAGCAAAAGACTGAACTCCTACGAGCAGTACTTC.

V is TRBV5-1 and J is TRBJ2-5; 8 bases are a match to TRBD2. This CDR3 is 15 amino acids long. Trimming cost V 2 bases and J 4 bases; bases outside gene matches: 7. Germline assignment: CDR1 SGHRS and CDR2 YFSETQ. CDR3 region: CASSFPEAGGETQYF. CDR3 DNA: TGCGCCAGCAGCTTTCCCGAGGCGGGAGGAGAGACCCAGTACTTC.

The chain links TRBV7-2 to TRBJ2-7; TRBD1 matches 9 bases. V gave up 5 bases and J gave up 5 bases; unmatched junction bases: 7. The CDR3 covers 14 residues. Germline CDR1 and CDR2: SGHTA and FQGNSA. The chain's CDR3 is CASSRTGADDEQYF. CDR3 sequence (DNA): TGTGCCAGCAGCAGGACAGGGGCGGACGACGAGCAGTACTTC.

The genes are TRBV5-6 and TRBJ2-1; 12 bases align to TRBD2. Germline values: CDR1 SGHDT, CDR2 YYEEEE. CDR3 length equals 19 residues. Trimming cost V 4 bases and J 1 base; bases outside gene matches: 12. The CDR3 is CASSRGLAGSFWSYNEQFF. The DNA of the CDR3 is TGTGCCAGCAGCCGGGGACTAGCGGGTTCTTTTTGGTCCTACAATGAGCAGTTCTTC.

The rearrangement joins TRBV13 to TRBJ2-5; D uncertain. From germline, CDR1 is PRHDT and CDR2 FYEKMQ (reference sequence). CDR3 length: 11 residues. Trimming shortened V by 5 bases and J by 2 bases, and 3 bases separated the two germline ends. The CDR3 here is CASSTQETQYF. The CDR3 DNA sequence: TGTGCCAGCAGCACTCAAGAGACCCAGTACTTC.

In this sample, this clone turned up once. The chain joins TRBV6-5 to TRBJ2-1, with TRBD1 matching 8 bases. In germline, CDR1 is MNHEY, CDR2 SVGAGI. The CDR3 contains 14 residues. V shed 4 bases, J shed 5 bases, and the junction held 4 bases outside the gene matches. The CDR3 nucleotides read TGTGCCAGCAGTTCGGCGGGACAGGACAATGAGCAGTTCTTC. Its translation: CASSSAGQDNEQFF.